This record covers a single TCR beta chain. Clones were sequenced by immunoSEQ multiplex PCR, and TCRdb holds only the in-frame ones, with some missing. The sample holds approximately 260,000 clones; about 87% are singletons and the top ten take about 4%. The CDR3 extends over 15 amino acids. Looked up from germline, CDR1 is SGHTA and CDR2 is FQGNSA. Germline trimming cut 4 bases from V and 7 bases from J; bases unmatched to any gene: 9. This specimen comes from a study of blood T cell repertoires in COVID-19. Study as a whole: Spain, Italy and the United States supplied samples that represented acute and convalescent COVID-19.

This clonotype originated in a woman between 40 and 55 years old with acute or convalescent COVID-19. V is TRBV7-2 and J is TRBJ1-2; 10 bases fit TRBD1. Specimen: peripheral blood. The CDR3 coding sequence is TGTGCCAGCAGCTCCCAGGCGCGGACAGGGGGTGGCTACACCTTC. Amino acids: CASSSQARTGGGYTF.